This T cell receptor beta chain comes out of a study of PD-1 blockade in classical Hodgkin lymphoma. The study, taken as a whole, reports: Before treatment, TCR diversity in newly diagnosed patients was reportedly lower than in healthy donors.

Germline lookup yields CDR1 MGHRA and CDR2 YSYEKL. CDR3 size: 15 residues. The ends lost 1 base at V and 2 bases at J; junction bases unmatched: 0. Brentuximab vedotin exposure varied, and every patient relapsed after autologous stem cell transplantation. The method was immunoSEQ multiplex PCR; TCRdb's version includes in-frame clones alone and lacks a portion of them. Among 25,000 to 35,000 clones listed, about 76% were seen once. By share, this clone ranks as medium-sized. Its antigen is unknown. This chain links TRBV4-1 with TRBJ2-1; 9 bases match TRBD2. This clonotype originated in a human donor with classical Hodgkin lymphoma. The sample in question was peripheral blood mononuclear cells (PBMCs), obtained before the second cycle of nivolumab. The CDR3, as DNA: TGCGCCAGCAGCCAAGGACTAGCGGCCTACAATGAGCAGTTCTTC. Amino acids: CASSQGLAAYNEQFF.